This T cell receptor (beta chain) was recovered during a study of blood T cell repertoires in COVID-19. Study summary: Samples came from the United States, Italy and Spain, spanning acute and convalescent COVID-19.

Original processing methods: Estimation of nucleated cell counts was performed using reference gene primer amplification. Here immunoSEQ multiplex PCR was the method, and the copy in TCRdb shows in-frame clones only, minus some. The V and J calls and the clone size are those of that table, but D and trimming were determined from the DNA. Of around 280,000 clones detected, 70% to 90% appear once; the ten largest clones hold around 2.1%. The V segment lost 8 bases and the J segment 10 bases; nucleotides outside the gene matches: 8. Germline V gives CDR1 LNHDA, CDR2 SQIVND (reference sequence). This CDR3 spans 14 amino acids.

The chain couples TRBV19 to TRBJ2-1, with 13 bases that match TRBD2. This receptor was identified in a woman aged 25 to 39 who had recovered from COVID-19. The sample consisted of peripheral blood. The CDR3 reads CASGTSGRAREQFF. The DNA for the CDR3 is TGTGCCAGTGGAACTAGCGGGAGGGCCCGGGAGCAGTTCTTC.